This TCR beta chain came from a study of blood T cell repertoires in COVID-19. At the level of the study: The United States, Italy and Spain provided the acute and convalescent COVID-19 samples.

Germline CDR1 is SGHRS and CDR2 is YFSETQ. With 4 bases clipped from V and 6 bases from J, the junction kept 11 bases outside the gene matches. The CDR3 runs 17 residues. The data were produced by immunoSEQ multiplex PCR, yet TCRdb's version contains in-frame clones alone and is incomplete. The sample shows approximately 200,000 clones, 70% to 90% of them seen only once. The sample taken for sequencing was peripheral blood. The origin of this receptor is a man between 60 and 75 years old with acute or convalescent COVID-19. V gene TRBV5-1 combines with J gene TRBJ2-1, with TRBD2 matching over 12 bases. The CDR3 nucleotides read TGCGCCAGCAGCCTTATGGCGACTAGCGGGAGTGGCAATGAGCAGTTCTTC. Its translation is CASSLMATSGSGNEQFF.